The sequence of this T cell receptor (beta chain) was determined in a study of PD-1 blockade in classical Hodgkin lymphoma. Study findings and constraints: Nivolumab initiation under 1 year post-ASCT meant exclusion. According to reports, newly diagnosed patients had lower baseline TCR diversity than healthy donors, and relapsed/refractory patients had lower baseline TCR diversity still.

This clone has just a few counts. Its antigen is not known. The sample carries other DNA sequences with the same CDR3. Brentuximab vedotin exposure varied among the patients, all of whom had relapsed after autologous stem cell transplantation. This table comes from immunoSEQ multiplex PCR, and its TCRdb copy is limited to in-frame clones, with some not included. The sample consists of tens of thousands of clones, roughly three quarters of them appearing once. J lost 5 bases, V lost 6 bases, and 4 bases had no gene match. This CDR3 has 13 amino acids. CDR1 and CDR2 (germline): MNHNS, SASEGT. The sample consisted of peripheral blood mononuclear cells (PBMCs), taken at baseline. J is TRBJ1-1 and V is TRBV6-1, with 9 bases matching TRBD1. This receptor was identified in a human donor with classical Hodgkin lymphoma. CDR3 residues: CASSIGQGTEAFF. Written as DNA, the CDR3 is TGTGCCAGCAGCATTGGACAGGGGACTGAAGCTTTCTTT.